The present T cell receptor (beta chain) was sequenced within a study of T cell changes during pregnancy in multiple sclerosis. Germline V gene sequence: CDR1 SNHLY, CDR2 FYNNEI. This CDR3 region has 15 residues. The J segment lost 5 bases and the V segment lost 4 bases, leaving 8 bases of the junction unmatched. The data were produced by immunoSEQ multiplex PCR, yet TCRdb's version contains in-frame clones alone and is incomplete. The data hold over 45,000 clones, with 92% observed a single time. The V and J genes are TRBV2 and TRBJ2-7; 10 bases are a match to TRBD1. The receptor was isolated from a female donor with multiple sclerosis, enrolled in a pregnancy study. The sequences come from CD4+ T cells from peripheral blood mononuclear cells, collected after pregnancy. Written as DNA, the CDR3 is TGTGCCAGCAGTGGACTGACAGGGGGCTACCACGAGCAGTACTTC. Amino acids: CASSGLTGGYHEQYF.